The 30 T cell receptor beta chains below come from one sample, sequenced in a study of blood T cell repertoires in COVID-19. Using immunoSEQ multiplex PCR, the repertoire was profiled, and TCRdb retains in-frame clones only, with some absent. The sample carries about 250,000 clones, approximately 91% recorded once. The sample comprised peripheral blood. Source of these receptors: a woman aged 40 to 50 who had recovered from COVID-19.

The chain couples TRBV6-2 or TRBV6-3 to TRBJ1-4, with 8 bases aligning to TRBD1. V was clipped by 6 bases and J by 3 bases; unmatched bases: 6. This CDR3 region has 15 residues. Germline V gene sequence: CDR1 MNHEY, CDR2 SVGEGT. In DNA form, the CDR3 reads TGTGCCAGCAGCTTCGGGACAGGAGCTAATGAAAAACTGTTTTTT. Protein sequence: CASSFGTGANEKLFF.

The chain employs TRBV25-1 and TRBJ2-1, with 8 bases lining up with TRBD2. CDR3 size: 16 residues. The ends lost 4 bases at V and 0 bases at J; junction bases unmatched: 5. CDR1 and CDR2 (germline): MGHDK, SYGVNS. The CDR3 here is CASSGITSGSYNEQFF. The CDR3, as DNA: TGTGCCAGCAGTGGGATAACTAGCGGCTCCTACAATGAGCAGTTCTTC.

This chain links TRBV5-6 with TRBJ2-1, with D unresolved. The CDR3 extends over 17 amino acids. V was clipped by 1 base and J by 0 bases, with 14 bases between them. Germline CDR1 reads SGHDT; CDR2 reads YYEEEE. The CDR3 spells CASSLYLRLSSYNEQFF. Written as DNA, the CDR3 is TGTGCCAGCAGCTTGTACCTGCGGTTAAGCTCCTACAATGAGCAGTTCTTC.

The chain joins TRBV4-3 to TRBJ2-7, with TRBD2 as a possible D gene (7 bases). CDR1 LGHNA and CDR2 YSLEER come from the germline V gene. The CDR3 runs to 21 residues. V gave up 3 bases and J gave up 0 bases, with 30 bases separating them. In nucleotides, the CDR3 is TGCGCCAGCAGCCAGAGCTGGCCCGGGGGGCGATCTTATCTAGTCTCCTACGAGCAGTACTTC. Translated: CASSQSWPGGRSYLVSYEQYF.

The V and J genes are TRBV3-1 (or the pseudogene TRBV3-2) and TRBJ2-2; 9 bases match TRBD2. The CDR3 contains 16 residues. Germline V gene sequence: CDR1 LGHDT, CDR2 YNNKEL (reference sequence). Trimming removed 1 base from V and 8 bases from J; junction bases left unmatched: 8. CDR3 nucleotides: TGTGCCAGCAGCCAAGCCCTAGCGGGAATCGGAGGGGAGCTGTTTTTT. Translating it yields CASSQALAGIGGELFF.

This clone was observed a few times. This chain links TRBV19 with TRBJ1-4; 8 bases fit TRBD1. This CDR3 region has 14 residues. Per germline, CDR1 LNHDA and CDR2 SQIVND (reference sequence). Trimming at V came to 6 bases and at J to 7 bases, leaving 7 bases not matched to a gene. The CDR3 loop is CASRGTGGREKLFF. The CDR3 DNA reads TGTGCCAGTAGAGGGACAGGAGGGCGTGAAAAACTGTTTTTT.

The V call is TRBV7-3, the J call TRBJ2-5; a weak D match, TRBD1 (5 bases). CDR1 and CDR2 from the germline V gene are SGHTA and FQGTGA. CDR3 length equals 14 residues. V was shortened by 1 base and J by 2 bases, with 8 bases between the two germline ends. The CDR3 nucleotides are TGTGCCAGCAGCTTAATGGCAGGGCAAGAGACCCAGTACTTC. Amino acid sequence: CASSLMAGQETQYF.

The chain has TRBV11-3 and TRBJ1-2; 9 bases match TRBD1. The CDR3 is 13 residues long. Germline CDR1 is SGHNT and CDR2 is YENEEA. Germline trimming cut 4 bases from V and 6 bases from J; bases unmatched to any gene: 3. In DNA, the CDR3 is TGTGCCAGCAGCTCGGACAGGGGAGATGGCTACACCTTC. Residues: CASSSDRGDGYTF. Together with reference TRBV11-3 and TRBJ1-2, the CDR3 gives the full variable domain: EAGVVQSPRYKIIEKKQPVAFWCNPISGHNTLYWYLQNLGQGPELLIRYENEEAVDDSQLPKDRFSAERLKGVDSTLKIQPAELGDSAVYLCASSSDRGDGYTFGSGTRLTVV.

This clone was detected only a few times. CDR3 amino acids: CASSHSGGNQPQHF. CDR3 coding DNA: TGTGCCAGCAGCCACTCAGGGGGCAATCAGCCCCAGCATTTT. The rearrangement uses TRBV3-1 (or the pseudogene TRBV3-2) and TRBJ1-5; D possibly corresponds to TRBD1 (6 bases). The germline gives CDR1 LGHDT, CDR2 YNNKEL (reference sequence). V was trimmed by 3 bases and J by 2 bases, leaving 8 bases between them. This CDR3 region has 14 residues.

The chain has TRBV6-2 or TRBV6-3 and TRBJ1-6; TRBD1 matches at 7 bases. This CDR3 has 15 amino acids. CDR1 and CDR2 (germline): MNHEY, SVGEGT. The trim removed 4 bases at V and 10 bases at J, leaving 10 bases unmatched. The CDR3 is CASSSARGGESPLHF. The CDR3, as DNA: TGTGCCAGCAGTTCCGCCCGAGGGGGCGAGTCACCCCTCCACTTT.

This clone appeared once. The chain's CDR3 is CASSPAGAGPYEQYF. CDR3 DNA sequence: TGTGCCAGCAGCCCGGCGGGAGCGGGCCCCTACGAGCAGTACTTC. The chain uses TRBV9 and TRBJ2-7, with 7 bases aligning to TRBD2. V was pared by 4 bases and J by 2 bases, with 9 bases of the junction left unmatched. Germline V gene data show CDR1 as SGDLS and CDR2 as YYNGEE. The CDR3 loop spans 15 amino acids.

The V gene is TRBV19, the J gene TRBJ2-7; maybe TRBD1 (6 bases). CDR3 length: 13 amino acids. V was cut by 6 bases and J by 1 base, with 10 bases left in between. The V gene's germline CDR1 is LNHDA and CDR2 SQIVND (reference sequence). The CDR3: CASSRDTSYEQYF. CDR3 sequence (DNA): TGTGCCAGTAGCAGGGACACGTCCTACGAGCAGTACTTC.

This clone was picked up one time. The J gene is TRBJ2-1, the V gene TRBV19, with TRBD2 identical over 13 bases. The CDR3 has 15 amino acids. With V trimmed by 4 bases and J by 8 bases, 5 bases remained unmatched. Germline V lookup: CDR1 LNHDA, CDR2 SQIVND (reference sequence). The CDR3 loop is CASSTGTSGAHEQFF. The DNA of the CDR3 is TGTGCCAGTAGTACCGGGACTAGCGGGGCACATGAGCAGTTCTTC.

As for this clone: Other DNA variants within this sample encode the same CDR3. The V call is TRBV7-2, the J call TRBJ2-2; a weak D match, TRBD2 (6 bases). This CDR3 region has 13 residues. Trimming stripped 4 bases from V and 7 bases from J, with 10 bases between. Germline assignment: CDR1 SGHTA and CDR2 FQGNSA. CDR3 in amino acids: CASSSRRGGELFF. CDR3 nucleotides: TGTGCCAGCAGCTCCAGGAGGGGCGGGGAGCTGTTTTTT.

This clone has just a few counts. The rearrangement links TRBV11-2 to TRBJ2-3, with TRBD2 identical over 8 bases. Trimming took 5 bases from V and 3 from J; bases not matched to a gene: 13. The CDR3 has 17 amino acids. Germline CDR1 reads SGHAT; CDR2 reads FQNNGV. The CDR3 bases are TGTGCCAGCAGCGAAATCTTCGGCGGGGGGAAAACAGATACGCAGTATTTT. Translation gives CASSEIFGGGKTDTQYF.

The V gene is TRBV29-1, the J gene TRBJ2-5, with 7 bases identical to TRBD2. The CDR3 covers 12 residues. Trimming removed 5 bases from V and 1 base from J; junction bases left unmatched: 1. The germline V gene encodes CDR1 SQVTM and CDR2 ANQGSEA. CDR3 DNA: TGCAGCGTTAGGACTAGCCAAGAGACCCAGTACTTC. The encoded protein is CSVRTSQETQYF.

Only one count was recorded for this clone. The gene calls are TRBV11-3 and TRBJ2-6; 7 bases are shared with TRBD2. CDR3 size: 15 residues. Trimming took 9 bases from V and 6 from J; bases not matched to a gene: 11. The germline V gene has CDR1 SGHNT and CDR2 YENEEA. The CDR3 spells CASRPGLPKANVLTF. As DNA, the CDR3 is TGTGCCAGTAGGCCGGGACTACCTAAGGCCAACGTCCTGACTTTC.

In nucleotides, the CDR3 is TGTGCCAGCAGCTTGTTGATCGGCGGGAGGCTCTCCTACAATGAGCAGTTCTTC. Its protein is CASSLLIGGRLSYNEQFF. This chain connects TRBV5-8 to TRBJ2-1; TRBD2 matches 8 bases. CDR1 is SGHTS, CDR2 YDEGEE, per germline. Trimming at V came to 1 base and at J to 0 bases, leaving 9 bases not matched to a gene. The CDR3 is 18 amino acids. Based on the CDR3 plus reference TRBV5-8 and TRBJ2-1, the full variable domain is EAGVTQSPTHLIKTRGQQATLRCSPISGHTSVYWYQQALGLGLQFLLWYDEGEERNRGNFPPRFSGRQFPNYSSELNVNALELEDSALYLCASSLLIGGRLSYNEQFFGPGTRLTVL.

The chain employs TRBV3-1 (or the pseudogene TRBV3-2) and TRBJ2-7; TRBD2 might be the D (5 bases). CDR1 LGHDT and CDR2 YNNKEL come from the germline V gene (reference sequence). The CDR3 extends over 16 amino acids. Trimming stripped 4 bases from V and 0 bases from J, with 16 bases between. The CDR3 region has the DNA TGTGCCAGCAGCCGAGAAAGTAGCGACCGCTCCTACGAGCAGTACTTC. Protein: CASSRESSDRSYEQYF.

This chain connects TRBV5-1 to TRBJ2-7, with 12 positions matching TRBD2. The CDR3 loop spans 15 amino acids. V was clipped by 4 bases and J by 6 bases; unmatched bases: 8. Germline CDR1 reads SGHRS; CDR2 reads YFSETQ. The CDR3 DNA sequence: TGCGCCAGCAGCCCGGAAGGACTAGCGGGGCTCGAGCAGTACTTC. It yields the protein CASSPEGLAGLEQYF. Full variable domain (remainder filled in from reference TRBV5-1 and TRBJ2-7): KAGVTQTPRYLIKTRGQQVTLSCSPISGHRSVSWYQQTPGQGLQFLFEYFSETQRNKGNFPGRFSGRQFSNSRSEMNVSTLELGDSALYLCASSPEGLAGLEQYFGPGTRLTVT.

This chain connects TRBV2 to TRBJ1-2; D may be TRBD1 (5 bases). Germline-derived CDR1 and CDR2 are SNHLY and FYNNEI. The germline V and J ends were trimmed by 8 bases and 2 bases, with 15 bases remaining between them. The length of the CDR3 is 14 residues. The CDR3 DNA reads TGTGCCAGCGACGCTCGGGGGGGGAACTATGGCTACACCTTC. This translates into CASDARGGNYGYTF.

The chain joins TRBV15 to TRBJ2-5; 12 bases line up with TRBD2. Per germline, CDR1 LNHNV and CDR2 YYDKDF (reference sequence). V was pared by 1 base and J by 4 bases, with 10 bases of the junction left unmatched. The CDR3 is 18 residues long. Here the CDR3 DNA reads TGTGCCACCAGCAGAGGCGATACTAGCGGGGGGTCTGGAGAGACCCAGTACTTC. Translation: CATSRGDTSGGSGETQYF.

This clone was detected ten times or more. CDR3 coding DNA: TGTGCCAGCAATCGACAGGGGGCAACTAATGAAAAACTGTTTTTT. Translating gives CASNRQGATNEKLFF. The rearrangement uses TRBV28 and TRBJ1-4, with TRBD1 matching 9 bases. CDR1 and CDR2 from the germline V gene are MDHEN and SYDVKM. V lost 7 bases, J lost 0 bases, and 3 bases stayed unmatched. CDR3 length: 15 amino acids.

V gene TRBV30 combines with J gene TRBJ1-2; perhaps TRBD1 as D (5 bases). The germline V gene has CDR1 GTSNPN and CDR2 SVGIG (reference sequence). The CDR3 length is 14 residues. V shed 0 bases and J shed 4 bases, with 12 bases lying between them. The CDR3 nucleotides read TGTGCCTGGAGTGTAAACGTTGGGGCCTATGGCTACACCTTC. This translates into CAWSVNVGAYGYTF.

This chain links TRBV19 with TRBJ2-4, with 9 bases that match TRBD1. There are 15 residues in the CDR3. Per germline, CDR1 LNHDA and CDR2 SQIVND (reference sequence). V was pared by 4 bases and J by 8 bases, with 9 bases of the junction left unmatched. The CDR3 sequence: CASSKDRGVLDIQYF. CDR3 in DNA: TGTGCCAGTAGTAAGGACAGGGGCGTTTTAGACATTCAGTACTTC.

CDR3 loop: CASSKCRDGNQPQHF. The CDR3 DNA reads as TGTGCCAGCAGCAAATGCAGGGATGGTAATCAGCCCCAGCATTTT. J is TRBJ1-5 and V is TRBV21-1; the D call in the table, TRBD1, was not verified against the DNA. TRBV21-1 corresponds to a pseudogene. The CDR3 consists of 15 residues.

The V gene is TRBV3-1 (or the pseudogene TRBV3-2), the J gene TRBJ1-6, with TRBD1 matching 8 bases. This CDR3 is built from 15 residues. After removal of 0 bases from V and 5 bases from J, the junction contained 0 bases not matched to a gene. CDR1 is LGHDT, CDR2 YNNKEL, per germline (reference sequence). The CDR3 DNA reads TGTGCCAGCAGCCAAGAGGACAGGGATAATTCACCCCTCCACTTT. Amino acids: CASSQEDRDNSPLHF.

The V call is TRBV6-5, the J call TRBJ1-3; 10 positions match TRBD1. Per the germline V gene, CDR1 is MNHEY and CDR2 is SVGAGI. CDR3 size: 15 residues. V was clipped by 6 bases and J by 4 bases; unmatched bases: 6. The CDR3 coding sequence is TGTGCCAGCAGGAGGGACAGGGGATCCGGAAACACCATATATTTT. This encodes CASRRDRGSGNTIYF.

The rearrangement joins TRBV27 to TRBJ2-5, with TRBD1 as a possible D gene (6 bases). V was trimmed by 6 bases and J by 2 bases, leaving 16 bases between them. Germline-derived CDR1 and CDR2 are MNHEY and SMNVEV (reference sequence). This CDR3 is built from 15 residues. The DNA of the CDR3 is TGTGCCAGCAGCCCGAGCTACAGGGCGCAAGAGACCCAGTACTTC. Its protein product is CASSPSYRAQETQYF.

This clone was observed a few times. The rearrangement uses TRBV7-9 and TRBJ2-2; D is possibly TRBD1 (5 bases). This CDR3 is 14 amino acids long. The germline V gene encodes CDR1 SEHNR and CDR2 FQNEAQ (reference sequence). Trimming cost V 1 base and J 4 bases, with 7 bases left between them. CDR3 loop: CASSLDRTTGELFF. The DNA of the CDR3 is TGTGCCAGCAGCTTAGACAGGACCACCGGGGAGCTGTTTTTT.